This TCR beta chain is from a study of molecular identifiers for immune sequencing clone quantification. TCRdb ran MiXCR on the PCR reads and lists one entry per CDR3 protein. This table holds approximately 550,000 distinct CDR3 sequences, roughly a fifth found once. This CDR3 region has 15 residues. Germline CDR1 reads MGHDK; CDR2 reads SYGVNS. V shed 2 bases and J 3 bases; nucleotides not matched to a gene: 6. This clonotype was seen a few times. The chain is built from TRBV25-1 and TRBJ2-5, with 7 bases matching TRBD1. Sequenced: naive CD8+ T cells from blood, with Jurkat cell RNA spiked in. This sample's subset: FACS-sorted CD8+CD4-CCR7+CD45RA+ naive T cells. This TCR came from a human donor in good health. Some libraries in this study had Jurkat cell RNA spiked in. The CDR3 loop is CASSESMGTEETQYF. CDR3 bases: TGTGCCAGCAGTGAAAGTATGGGGACAGAAGAGACCCAGTACTTC.